This passage covers 6 T cell receptor beta chains from one sample sequenced in a study of OX40 agonist ivuxolimab in advanced cancers. Data came from immunoSEQ multiplex PCR; TCRdb stores just in-frame clones and leaves some out. Among 50,000 to 70,000 clones listed, 85% were seen once. This material consisted of CD4+ or CD8+ T cells sorted from blood, taken in a trial of the OX40 agonist ivuxolimab. These receptors originate from an adult with an advanced solid tumor such as melanoma, head and neck, liver or kidney cancer.

This chain joins TRBV28 and TRBJ2-7, with unresolved D. CDR3 length: 11 amino acids. Trimming removed 6 bases from V and 5 bases from J, with 8 bases in between. Looked up from germline, CDR1 is MDHEN and CDR2 is SYDVKM. In DNA, the CDR3 is TGTGCCAGCAGATCTCCAGACGAGCAGTACTTC. It yields the protein CASRSPDEQYF. Full variable domain (rest looked up from reference TRBV28 and TRBJ2-7): DVKVTQSSRYLVKRTGEKVFLECVQDMDHENMFWYRQDPGLGLRLIYFSYDVKMKEKGDIPEGYSVSREKKERFSLILESASTNQTSMYLCASRSPDEQYFGPGTRLTVT.

The chain employs TRBV7-9 and TRBJ2-1; D unresolved. This CDR3 is 19 amino acids long. Trimming cost V 5 bases and J 1 base, with 24 bases left between them. Looked up from germline, CDR1 is SEHNR and CDR2 is FQNEAQ (reference sequence). CDR3 nucleotide sequence: TGTGCCAGCAGCGACCCGATGGGGATGTCAAAAGGATCCTACAATGAGCAGTTCTTC. Translation gives CASSDPMGMSKGSYNEQFF.

The rearrangement links TRBV7-9 to TRBJ2-5; D gene unclear. The CDR3 consists of 12 residues. V dropped 4 bases and J dropped 4 bases, with 7 bases sitting between them. CDR1 is SEHNR and CDR2 is FQNEAQ in the germline V gene (reference sequence). The CDR3 protein is CASSYQSETQYF. CDR3 in DNA: TGTGCCAGCAGCTATCAATCAGAGACCCAGTACTTC.

This clone appeared once. This chain connects TRBV6-5 to TRBJ2-7; 10 bases line up with TRBD2. V lost 0 bases to trimming and J lost 11 bases; unmatched junction nucleotides: 7. The CDR3 contains 14 residues. The germline V gene has CDR1 MNHEY and CDR2 SVGAGI. This CDR3 is CASSYSPSGSNKYF. The CDR3 region has the DNA TGTGCCAGCAGTTACTCGCCTAGCGGGAGTAATAAGTACTTC.

This chain uses TRBV9 with TRBJ2-5; 8 positions agree with TRBD1. The ends lost 0 bases at V and 5 bases at J; junction bases unmatched: 9. The CDR3 loop spans 16 amino acids. Germline V gene sequence: CDR1 SGDLS, CDR2 YYNGEE. The CDR3 DNA reads as TGTGCCAGCAGCGTAGCGGTGGCAGGGGGCCCGGAGACCCAGTACTTC. It specifies CASSVAVAGGPETQYF.

The CDR3 DNA reads as TGTGCCAGTAGTACAAACGGGGGTAAAGGTGAAGCTTTCTTT. Protein product: CASSTNGGKGEAFF. The V call is TRBV19, the J call TRBJ1-1; a weak D match, TRBD1 (5 bases). Trimming took off 4 bases at V and 7 bases at J, with 16 bases between the two ends. This CDR3 region has 14 residues. Germline lookup yields CDR1 LNHDA and CDR2 SQIVND (reference sequence).